This T cell receptor (beta chain) was found in a study of blood T cells in healthy people across ages. CDR1 is SGHDN and CDR2 is FVKESK in the germline V gene. The V end lost 0 bases, the J end lost 2 bases, and 17 bases lay between the germline ends. The CDR3 runs 18 residues. Using a J-beta primer mix together with a sample-barcoded 5' primer, a second PCR was run for roughly 6 to 12 cycles. A single record per CDR3 protein comes from TCRdb applying MiXCR to the 5' RACE reads. The table lists some 1.5 million distinct CDR3 sequences, approximately 43% of them singletons. This clonotype was detected a few times.

The genes are TRBV14 and TRBJ2-1; weak D call: TRBD2 (6 bases). This TCR was recovered from a woman aged 18-29 years in good health. Sequenced sample: blood. Here the CDR3 reads CASSQDQQRRAAYNEQFF. CDR3 sequence (DNA): TGTGCCAGCAGCCAAGATCAACAACGGAGGGCAGCCTACAATGAGCAGTTCTTC.